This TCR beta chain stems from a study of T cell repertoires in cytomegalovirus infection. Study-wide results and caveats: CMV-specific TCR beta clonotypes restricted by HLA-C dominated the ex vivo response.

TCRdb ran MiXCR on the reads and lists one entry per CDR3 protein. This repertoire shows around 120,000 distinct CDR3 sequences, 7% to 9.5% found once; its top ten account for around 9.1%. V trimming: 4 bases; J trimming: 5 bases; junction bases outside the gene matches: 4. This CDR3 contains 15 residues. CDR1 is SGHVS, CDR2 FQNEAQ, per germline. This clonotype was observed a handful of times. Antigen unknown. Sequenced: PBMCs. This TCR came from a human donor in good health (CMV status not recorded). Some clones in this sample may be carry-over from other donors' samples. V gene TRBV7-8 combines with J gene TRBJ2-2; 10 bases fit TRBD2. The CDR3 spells CASSSSGGETGELFF. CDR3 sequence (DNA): TGTGCCAGCAGCTCTAGCGGGGGTGAAACCGGGGAGCTGTTTTTT.